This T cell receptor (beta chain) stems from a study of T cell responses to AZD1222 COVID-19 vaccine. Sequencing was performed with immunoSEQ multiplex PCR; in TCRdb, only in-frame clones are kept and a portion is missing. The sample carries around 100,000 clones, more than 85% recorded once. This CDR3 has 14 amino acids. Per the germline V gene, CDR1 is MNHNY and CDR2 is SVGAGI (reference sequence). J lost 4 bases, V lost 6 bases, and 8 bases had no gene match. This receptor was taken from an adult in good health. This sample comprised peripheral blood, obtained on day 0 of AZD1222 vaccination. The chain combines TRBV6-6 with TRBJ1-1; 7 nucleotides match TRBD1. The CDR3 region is CASSETRGGTEAFF. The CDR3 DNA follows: TGTGCCAGCAGCGAGACCAGGGGGGGCACTGAAGCTTTCTTT.